This T cell receptor (beta chain) comes out of a study of cytomegalovirus exposure and HLA in healthy donors (TCRdb year 2017). Regarding the research as a whole: An earlier analysis of a few hundred of the donors reported 250 to 350 Gb of sequence data and 100 million to 120 million unique TCR beta sequences obtained from approximately 180 million T cells. The study aimed to test whether signatures of past pathogen exposure could be identified by cataloging public T cell receptors. In addition to the first cohort of approximately 650 subjects, a separate validation cohort of 130 or so different subjects was used. To study patterns of TCR occurrence, a later analysis re-analyzed previously published TCR beta repertoires from 550 to 800 donors and added high-resolution HLA genotyping. Among roughly 400 genotyped donors of the cohort, an average of around 220,000 unique TCR beta nucleotide sequences was sequenced per donor, of which 15% to 20% were non-productive. Because of strong linkage in the cohort, a handful of DR-DQ haplotypes were treated as single units for association and clustering. The study profiled the T cell repertoires of hundreds of subjects by immunosequencing and related them to cytomegalovirus serostatus. Among the roughly 400 genotyped donors, around 79% belonged to the genetic ancestry cluster associated with self-reported Caucasian donors. Typing coverage varied by locus: about 629-640 donors for A, B, C, DRB1 and DQB1; roughly 560 for DQA1; some 610 for DPA1; around 490 for DPB1. An early release that covered about 600 HLA-typed donors contained around 300 gigabases of sequencing data and 75 million to 100 million unique TCR sequences. To predict cytomegalovirus infection status, the study brought together high-throughput TCR immunosequencing, statistical association of individual TCRs with disease status, and machine learning. Donor age, sex, ethnicity and CMV serostatus were compiled together with the repertoire data. Every discovery cohort repertoire had been produced on one sequencing platform. An earlier analysis of more than 450 of the donors used high-throughput TCR beta sequencing to judge whether each TCR beta V gene segment behaved as functional or pseudogenic. A later genetic analysis used genome-wide SNP genotypes for about three fifths of the 666 donors, treating that subset as a discovery cohort. The later analysis used no new phenotypic data to find candidate immune exposures, relying instead on TCR beta sequences and their occurrence across donors. HLA typing included class I and class II loci at four-digit resolution. General study outcomes and caveats: In a later genetic analysis, a missense DCLRE1C variant was associated with V-gene and J-gene trimming of TCR beta chains, and the association was replicated in an independent cohort. A later analysis found that most CMV-associated TCR beta chains appeared HLA-restricted, with HLA associations seemingly driven largely by CMV exposure. In a later analysis, some 18,000 TCR beta sequences were associated with specific HLA alleles at a false discovery rate of 0.05. According to the authors, the approach could potentially be generalized to other disease states and immunological phenotypes. Compared with the approximately 710-donor mean, donors in an Asian-associated ancestry cluster had fewer N-insertions in productive TCRs, according to a later genetic analysis. A total of some 180 TCR beta chains were listed by the study as associated with cytomegalovirus. According to a later analysis, parvovirus B19, influenza, CMV and Epstein-Barr virus appeared linked to several top co-occurrence clusters. Because HLA typing was unavailable for some donors at each locus, only the typed subset was used in association tests. Linkage disequilibrium might explain the correlated functional status among segregating V segments, but an unknown experimental factor could not be ruled out. Strong co-occurrence of HLA alleles, especially DR and DQ, made assigning TCR associations to individual alleles difficult. A later analysis found that TCR association rates varied across HLA loci, with DRB1 alleles showing the most associated TCRs and HLA-C alleles the fewest. In this cohort, only TCR beta chains were sequenced, and detectable features were limited by the absence of alpha or paired-chain data. Sequencing depth was assumed to be roughly uniform across donors in the presence/absence analyses, though that assumption may not hold. Most TCR sequences were observed very rarely across donors, whereas some public TCRs were present in many individuals. In an earlier analysis of approximately 590 of the donors, most TCR beta V segments appeared in productive rearrangements about 87% or about 30% of the time, broadly matching IMGT annotations. Cytomegalovirus status was reported to be diagnosed by the classifier with high specificity and sensitivity in both the original and validation cohorts. Because counts were too low, approximately 15 rarely observed V segments, including chromosome 9 orphons, were excluded from the earlier analysis of around 590 of the donors. Three of the identified cytomegalovirus-associated TCR beta chains were confirmed in vitro to be specific for cytomegalovirus antigens. A group of highly shared sequence variants was considered likely to be a technical artifact of the sequencing pipeline. Compared with equally common non-associated chains, HLA-associated TCR beta chains in a later analysis were more clonally expanded and had lower generation probabilities. A further reported finding was that TCR beta sequences accurately predicted the HLA-A and HLA-B alleles for most subjects in the first cohort. CMV serostatus was the only immune exposure information available for the cohort.

This clone has more than one count but fewer than ten. The target of this receptor is not known. No much larger clone is present one base from it, and per-base qualities are unavailable. The cohort comprised around 700 healthy bone marrow donors. All cohort members were sampled while nominally healthy, although unrecorded immune exposures were likely present. The donor tested CMV seropositive, placing the donor among the 289 seropositive members of the cohort. Each donor provided a peripheral blood sample, and peripheral blood mononuclear cells were used for TCR beta sequencing. Genomic DNA was extracted from the blood cell samples with the Qiagen DNeasy Blood Extraction Kit. Library construction relied on the immunoSEQ multiplex PCR assay. A mixture of 60 forward primers for TCR Vbeta segments and 13 reverse primers for TCR Jbeta segments was used in the multiplex PCR. The CDR3 region of rearranged TCR beta genes was amplified from genomic DNA with a multiplex PCR assay. The Illumina HiSeq System was used to sequence the amplified TCR beta libraries as 87-base-pair reads. For the original study's pipeline: Across the 600 to 700 repertoires, a later analysis counted around 80 million unique TCR beta chains, about 10 million of which were shared by at least two donors. To remove PCR and sequencing errors, raw reads were error-corrected and collapsed into unique sequences using a nearest-neighbor algorithm that merged closely related sequences. To assign V, D and J gene segments, CDR3 sequences were aligned to IMGT reference sequences. For a sequence to be retained, a match of at least six nucleotides was required to both a V gene segment and a J gene segment. A rearrangement was called productive if the CDR3 had no stop codons and remained in frame with V and J, and every other rearrangement was called non-productive. Following IMGT convention, CDR3 was defined as the stretch from the second conserved V-encoded cysteine to the conserved J-encoded phenylalanine. The earlier analysis of more than 450 of the donors excluded sequences that lacked an unambiguous match to a single V gene segment. An earlier analysis of approximately 590 of the donors called V segments functional above 56.7% productive rearrangements and segregating when the between-donor standard deviation exceeded 5%. A statistical classification framework was developed to diagnose cytomegalovirus status using the catalog of TCR beta chain sequences. In a later analysis, TCR nucleotide sequences were compared against IMGT/GENE-DB human TR gene sequences so that V and J genes could be assigned. In a later analysis, CDR3 sequences and most-parsimonious VDJ recombination scenarios were assigned using the TCRdist pipeline. A later analysis defined each TCR beta chain by its CDR3 amino acid sequence plus V-gene family, and excluded reads lacking a unique V-gene family. A later analysis removed 592 highly shared, low-generation-probability nucleotide sequences to deal with suspected cross-contamination and a sequencing artifact. In a later analysis, a clonal expansion index for each public chain was calculated from normalized within-repertoire ranks of inferred template counts. A later analysis computed generation probabilities with a VDJ recombination model fitted to out-of-frame rearrangements, and checked the results against IGoR. Hypergeometric tests were used in a later analysis to score TCR-TCR, TCR-HLA and TCR-CMV co-occurrence, with a repertoire-size bias correction applied to the TCR pairs. In a later analysis, false discovery rates were estimated by permuting HLA or CMV assignments 20 times. A later analysis grouped co-occurring TCRs with DBSCAN, adding TCRdist sequence similarity when clustering within HLA-allele-positive subsets. For co-occurrence clustering, repertoires with fewer than 30,000 or more than 120,000 public chains were excluded, along with four to six repertoires with anomalous nucleotide sharing. Not all clones reach the TCRdb copy of this immuneACCESS table, which keeps in-frame sequences only. Checked studies attribute under half of the gap to unresolved V genes and leave the rest unexplained. The V and J calls and clone size come from that table; D and trimming were worked out from the DNA. Recorded for this sample are 85,000 to 130,000 clones; more than 65% of them occurred a single time. About 6% of the sample rests with the top ten.

Sample: PBMCs. The receptor was isolated from a woman aged 45-65 years in good health and CMV-seropositive.

The DNA reads as follows: TGTGCCAGCAGCCCCACACAGGGACGAATTGGCTACACCTTC. It encodes CASSPTQGRIGYTF. The chain couples TRBV7-9 to TRBJ1-2; TRBD1 is a weak D gene call, 6 bases matching. V is cut by 5 bases and J by 7 bases, and the space between the germline ends is 17 bases. From cysteine to phenylalanine, the CDR3 is 14 amino acids long. Only the CDR3 portion is preserved as DNA: 42 bases, with reading frame beginning at the first base. CDR1 SEHNR and CDR2 FQNEAQ were looked up in the germline V gene (reference sequence). Supplemented by the reference TRBV7-9 and TRBJ1-2 proteins around the CDR3, the complete variable domain is DTGVSQNPRHKITKRGQNVTFRCDPISEHNRLYWYRQTLGQGPEFLTYFQNEAQLEKSRLLSDRFSAERPKGSFSTLEIQRTEQGDSAMYLCASSPTQGRIGYTFGSGTRLTVV.